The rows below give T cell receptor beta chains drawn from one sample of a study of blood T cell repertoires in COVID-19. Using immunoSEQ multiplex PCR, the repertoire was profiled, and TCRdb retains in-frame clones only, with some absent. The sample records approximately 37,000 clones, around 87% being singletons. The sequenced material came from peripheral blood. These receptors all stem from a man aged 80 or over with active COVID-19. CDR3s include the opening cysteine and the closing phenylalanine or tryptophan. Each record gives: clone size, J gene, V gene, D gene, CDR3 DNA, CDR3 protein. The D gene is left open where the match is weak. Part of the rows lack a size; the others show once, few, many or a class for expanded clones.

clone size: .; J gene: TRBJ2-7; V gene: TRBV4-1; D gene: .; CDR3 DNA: TGCGCCAGCAGCCCATTTCAGGGCACTCAGGCCTACGAGCAGTACTTC; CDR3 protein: CASSPFQGTQAYEQYF
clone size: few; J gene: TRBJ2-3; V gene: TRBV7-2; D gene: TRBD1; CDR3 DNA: TGTGCCAGCAGCCAGAGGACAGGGGGAGGGACAGATACGCAGTATTTT; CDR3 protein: CASSQRTGGGTDTQYF
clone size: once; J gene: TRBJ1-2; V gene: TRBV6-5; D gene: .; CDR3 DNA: TGTGCCAGCAGGAAACAGGGAGCAGTAGGCTACACCTTC; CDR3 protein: CASRKQGAVGYTF
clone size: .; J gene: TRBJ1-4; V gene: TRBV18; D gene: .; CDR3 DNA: TGTGCCAGCTCACCAGGGGGGGCCCAAGATGAAAAACTGTTTTTT; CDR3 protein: CASSPGGAQDEKLFF
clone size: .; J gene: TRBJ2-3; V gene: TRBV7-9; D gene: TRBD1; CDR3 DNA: TGTGCCAGCAGCCCCGGGACAGGGATTAACTTCTTCACAGATACGCAGTATTTT; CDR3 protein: CASSPGTGINFFTDTQYF
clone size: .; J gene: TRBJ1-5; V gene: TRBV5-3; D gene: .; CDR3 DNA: TGTGCCACAAGGGCTCCGGGGGTAAAAAGTCGGCAGGCCGACAATCAGCCCCAGCATTTT; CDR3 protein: CATRAPGVKSRQADNQPQHF
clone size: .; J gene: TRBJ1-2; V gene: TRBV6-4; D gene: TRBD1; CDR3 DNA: TGTGCCAGCAGTGACGGGACAGGAGTTCGCGGGGGTGGCTACACCTTC; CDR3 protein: CASSDGTGVRGGGYTF
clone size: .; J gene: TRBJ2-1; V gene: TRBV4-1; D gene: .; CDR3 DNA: TGCGCCAGCAGCCATAACAGAGATGAGCAGTTCTTC; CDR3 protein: CASSHNRDEQFF
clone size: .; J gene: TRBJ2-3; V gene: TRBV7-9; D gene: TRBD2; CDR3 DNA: TGTGCCAGCAGCTTTGGGGCGGGAGCAACAGATACGCAGTATTTT; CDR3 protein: CASSFGAGATDTQYF
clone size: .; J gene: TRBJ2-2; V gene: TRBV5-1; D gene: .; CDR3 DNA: TGCGCCAGCAGCTTGGACGTTGGGAGGAACACCGGGGAGCTGTTTTTT; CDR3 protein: CASSLDVGRNTGELFF
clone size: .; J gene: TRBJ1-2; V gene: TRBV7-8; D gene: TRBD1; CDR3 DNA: TGTGCCAGCAGCTTAGGTGGGACAGGGGCTATTGGCTACACCTTC; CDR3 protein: CASSLGGTGAIGYTF
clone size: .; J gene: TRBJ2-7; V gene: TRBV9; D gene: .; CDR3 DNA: TGTGCCAGCAGCGGGCTCGATGGCGAGCAGTACTTC; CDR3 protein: CASSGLDGEQYF
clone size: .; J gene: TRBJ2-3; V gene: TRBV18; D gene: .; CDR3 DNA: TGTGCCAGCTCACCGGGGGCCCCAGATACGCAGTATTTT; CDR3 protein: CASSPGAPDTQYF
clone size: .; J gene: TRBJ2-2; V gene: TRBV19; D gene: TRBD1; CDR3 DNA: TGTGCCAGTAGTGTCAGGACAGGGGCCGGCTCCGGGGAGCTGTTTTTT; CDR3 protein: CASSVRTGAGSGELFF
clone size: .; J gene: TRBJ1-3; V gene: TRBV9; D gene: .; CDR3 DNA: TGTGCCAGCATCCGCAGATCTGGAAACACCATATATTTT; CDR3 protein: CASIRRSGNTIYF
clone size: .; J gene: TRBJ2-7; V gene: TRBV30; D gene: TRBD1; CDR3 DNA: TGTGCCAGACAGGGGGGGCCCTACGAGCAGTACTTC; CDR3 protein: CARQGGPYEQYF
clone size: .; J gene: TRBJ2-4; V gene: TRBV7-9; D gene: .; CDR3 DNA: TGTGCCAGCAGCTTAGGAGAGGAGAGAACCAAAAACATTCAGTACTTC; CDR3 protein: CASSLGEERTKNIQYF
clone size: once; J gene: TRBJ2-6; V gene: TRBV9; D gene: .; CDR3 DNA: TGTGCCAGCAGCGATTACAGGGCTGGGGCCAACGTCCTGACTTTC; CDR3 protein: CASSDYRAGANVLTF
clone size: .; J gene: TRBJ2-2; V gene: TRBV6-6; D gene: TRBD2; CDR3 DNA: TGTGCCAGTTTACTAGCGGGAGGGACCACCGGGGAGCTGTTTTTT; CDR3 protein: CASLLAGGTTGELFF
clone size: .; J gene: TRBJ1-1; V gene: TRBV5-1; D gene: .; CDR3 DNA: TGCGCCAGCAGCAGACGGACACAAGAGAACACTGAAGCTTTCTTT; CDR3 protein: CASSRRTQENTEAFF
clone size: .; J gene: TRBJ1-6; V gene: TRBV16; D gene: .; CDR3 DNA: TGTGCCAGCAGCCAATTTCCAAGGGGCGGCTATAATTCACCCCTCCACTTT; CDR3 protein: CASSQFPRGGYNSPLHF
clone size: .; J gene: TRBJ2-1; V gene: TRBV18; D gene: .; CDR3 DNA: TGTGCCAGCTCACCCCGGGATGAGCAGTTCTTC; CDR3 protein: CASSPRDEQFF
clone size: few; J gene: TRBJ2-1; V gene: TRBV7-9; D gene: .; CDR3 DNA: TGTGCCAGCATTGGGAGGTTAGTTGGATCCTACAATGAGCAGTTCTTC; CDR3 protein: CASIGRLVGSYNEQFF
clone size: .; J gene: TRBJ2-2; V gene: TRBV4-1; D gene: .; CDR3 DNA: TGCGCCAGCAGCCAACATAACACCGGGGAGCTGTTTTTT; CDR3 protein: CASSQHNTGELFF
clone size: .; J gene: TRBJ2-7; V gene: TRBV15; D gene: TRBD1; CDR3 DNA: TGTGCCACCAGCAGAGATGTCGGGGACAGACCCTACGAGCAGTACTTC; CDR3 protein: CATSRDVGDRPYEQYF
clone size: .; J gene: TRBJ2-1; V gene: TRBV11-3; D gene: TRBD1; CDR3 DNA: TGTGCCAGCAGCCAAAGACAGGGGACTGTGCAGTTCTTC; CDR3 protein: CASSQRQGTVQFF
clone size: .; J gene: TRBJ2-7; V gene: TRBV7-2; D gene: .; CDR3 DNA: TGTGCCAGCAGCCAAGGGGGATTGGCTAGCGGCTACGAGCAGTACTTC; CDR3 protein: CASSQGGLASGYEQYF
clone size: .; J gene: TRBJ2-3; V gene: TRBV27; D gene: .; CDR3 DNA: TGTGCCAGCAGGGCCGGGGGAGTACATACGCAGTATTTT; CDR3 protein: CASRAGGVHTQYF
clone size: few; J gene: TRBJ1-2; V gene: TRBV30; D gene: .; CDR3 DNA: TGTGCCTGGAGTGAGTTTTTAAACAAATATGGCTACACCTTC; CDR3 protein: CAWSEFLNKYGYTF
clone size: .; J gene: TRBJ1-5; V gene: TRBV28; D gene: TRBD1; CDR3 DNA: TGTGCCAGCGCTAATTCGGGACAGGGGACTCAGCCCCAGCATTTT; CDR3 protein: CASANSGQGTQPQHF
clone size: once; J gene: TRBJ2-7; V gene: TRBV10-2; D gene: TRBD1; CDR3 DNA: TGCGCCAGTACAGGGGGAACCTACGAGCAGTACTTC; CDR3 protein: CASTGGTYEQYF
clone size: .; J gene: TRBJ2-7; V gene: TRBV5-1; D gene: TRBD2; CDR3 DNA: TGCGCCAGCAGCTTGGCCGGGGGGATGTACGAGCAGTACTTC; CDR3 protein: CASSLAGGMYEQYF
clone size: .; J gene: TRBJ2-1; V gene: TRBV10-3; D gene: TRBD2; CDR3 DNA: TGTGCCACCTGGAGGCCCGGGACTAAGGTCAATGAGCAGTTCTTC; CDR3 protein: CATWRPGTKVNEQFF
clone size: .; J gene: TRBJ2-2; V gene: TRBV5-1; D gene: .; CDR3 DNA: TGCGCCAGCAGCTTGGTCGACAGAAACACCGGGGAGCTGTTTTTT; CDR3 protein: CASSLVDRNTGELFF
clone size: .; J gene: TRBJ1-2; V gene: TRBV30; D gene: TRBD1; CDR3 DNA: TGTGCCTTAATATCACAGGGGTCGTTTTTGGATGGCTACACCTTC; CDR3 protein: CALISQGSFLDGYTF
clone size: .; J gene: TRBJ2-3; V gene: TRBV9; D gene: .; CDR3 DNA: TGTGCCAGCAGCGGACGTCGAGGGACAACTTTTAATACGCAGTATTTT; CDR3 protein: CASSGRRGTTFNTQYF
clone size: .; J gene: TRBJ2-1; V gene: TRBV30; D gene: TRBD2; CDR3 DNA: TGTGCCTGGAGAGAGCGGGAGGCTGAGCAGTTCTTC; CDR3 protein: CAWREREAEQFF
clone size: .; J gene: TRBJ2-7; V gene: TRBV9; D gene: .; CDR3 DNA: TGTGCCAGCAGCCCTACAGTCTCCGCGAGCTCCTACGAGCAGTACTTC; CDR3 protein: CASSPTVSASSYEQYF
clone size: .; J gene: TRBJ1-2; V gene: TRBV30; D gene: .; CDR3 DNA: TGTGCCTGGACTATCTCGACAGTTTACCATGGCTACACCTTC; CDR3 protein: CAWTISTVYHGYTF
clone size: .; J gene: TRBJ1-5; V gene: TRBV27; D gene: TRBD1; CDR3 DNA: TGTGCCAGCAGTTTAGGGGACAGGGGATCCCAGCCCCAGCATTTT; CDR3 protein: CASSLGDRGSQPQHF
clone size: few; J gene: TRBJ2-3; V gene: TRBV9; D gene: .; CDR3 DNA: TGTGCCAGCAGCGTAAATAGTGGTACGCAGTATTTT; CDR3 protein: CASSVNSGTQYF
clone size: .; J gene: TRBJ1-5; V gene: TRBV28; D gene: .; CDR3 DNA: TGTGCCAGCAGTTGGATAGCCAGCAATCAGCCCCAGCATTTT; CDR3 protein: CASSWIASNQPQHF
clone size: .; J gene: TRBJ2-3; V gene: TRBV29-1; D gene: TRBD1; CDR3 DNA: TGCAGCTTCGCCGGGACAGGGATTACAGATACGCAGTATTTT; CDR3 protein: CSFAGTGITDTQYF
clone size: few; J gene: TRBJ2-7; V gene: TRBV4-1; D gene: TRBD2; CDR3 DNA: TGCGCCAGCAGCCAAGAACGGACTAGCTTCTACGAGCAGTACTTC; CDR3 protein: CASSQERTSFYEQYF
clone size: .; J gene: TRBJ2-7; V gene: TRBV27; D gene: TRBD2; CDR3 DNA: TGTGCCACCTCGGAGCGGGAGCGCCCCTACGAGCAGTACTTC; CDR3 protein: CATSERERPYEQYF
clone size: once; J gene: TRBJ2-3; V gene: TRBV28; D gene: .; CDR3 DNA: TGTGCCAGCAGTTTATGGGGGATGGGGAGAGGATCGGCAGATACGCAGTATTTT; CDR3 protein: CASSLWGMGRGSADTQYF
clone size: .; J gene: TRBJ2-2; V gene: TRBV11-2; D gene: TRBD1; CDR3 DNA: TGTGCCAGCAGCTTGAGGGACAGGGGTTTGATGTTTTTT; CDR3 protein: CASSLRDRGLMFF
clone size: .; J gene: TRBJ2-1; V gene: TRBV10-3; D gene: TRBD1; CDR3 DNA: TGTGCCATCAGTAGACAGGGGGATGAGCAGTTCTTC; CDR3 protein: CAISRQGDEQFF
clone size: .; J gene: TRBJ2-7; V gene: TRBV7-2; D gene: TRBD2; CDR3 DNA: TGTGCCAGCAGCTTAAGTTTGCGGGAGTCCGCCTACGAGCAGTACTTC; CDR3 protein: CASSLSLRESAYEQYF
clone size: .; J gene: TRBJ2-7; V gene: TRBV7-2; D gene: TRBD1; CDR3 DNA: TGTGCCAGCAGCTCGACAGGGGCCGAGCAGTACTTC; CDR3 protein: CASSSTGAEQYF
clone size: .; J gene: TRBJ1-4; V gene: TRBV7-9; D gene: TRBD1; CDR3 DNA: TGTGCCAGCAGCTCCAACCCGGGACAGAATGAAAAACTGTTTTTT; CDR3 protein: CASSSNPGQNEKLFF
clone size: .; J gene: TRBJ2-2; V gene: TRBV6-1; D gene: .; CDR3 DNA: TGTGCCAGCAGTGAAAGTACGACTGGGGAGCTGTTTTTT; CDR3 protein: CASSESTTGELFF
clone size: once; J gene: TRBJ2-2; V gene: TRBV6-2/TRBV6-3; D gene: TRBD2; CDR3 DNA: TGTGCCAGCAGTTACTCTGGGGGAGGGACCGGGGAGCTGTTTTTT; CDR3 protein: CASSYSGGGTGELFF
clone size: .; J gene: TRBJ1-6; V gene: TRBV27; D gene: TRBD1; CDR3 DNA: TGTGCCAGCAGCGCTGACAGGGCTTTAAGCTCCTATAATTCACCCCTCCACTTT; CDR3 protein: CASSADRALSSYNSPLHF
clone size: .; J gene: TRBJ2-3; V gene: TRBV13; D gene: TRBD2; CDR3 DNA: TGTGCCAGCAGCGTCAACGAAGCGGGAGTACCAAGCACAGATACGCAGTATTTT; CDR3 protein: CASSVNEAGVPSTDTQYF
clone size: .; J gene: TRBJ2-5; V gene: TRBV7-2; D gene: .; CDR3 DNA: TGTGCCAGCAGCTTAGGTGTAGGCGGGGAGGCCCAGTACTTC; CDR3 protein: CASSLGVGGEAQYF
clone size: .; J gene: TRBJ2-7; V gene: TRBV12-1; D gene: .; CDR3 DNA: TGTGCCAGCAGCTTTGGAGGGAAGGGGACAGGGTTCTACGAGCAGTACTTC; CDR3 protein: CASSFGGKGTGFYEQYF
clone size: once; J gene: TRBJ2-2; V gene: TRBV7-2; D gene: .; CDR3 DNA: TGTGCCAGCAGCGTAGCCGCGGGACTCCTGACCGGGGAGCTGTTTTTT; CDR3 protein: CASSVAAGLLTGELFF
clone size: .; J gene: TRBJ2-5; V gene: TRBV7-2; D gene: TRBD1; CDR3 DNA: TGTGCCAGCAGCTCGACGGGACAGGGGGCGTGGGAGACCCAGTACTTC; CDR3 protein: CASSSTGQGAWETQYF